This T cell receptor (beta chain) was found in a study of response to subunit inactivated influenza vaccine (dated by TCRdb to between 2017 and 2018). Context from the whole study: Deep quantitative T cell receptor repertoire profiling was used in the study to track responses to a trivalent subunit inactivated influenza vaccine.

The paper's findings and limits, for the study overall: According to the authors, only a limited number of new T cells may be recruited by each seasonal influenza vaccination.

In this sample, this clonotype turned up a few times. The antigen it recognizes is unknown. No much larger clone is present one base from it, and per-base qualities are unavailable. This specimen's time point label, per the study, means: 45 to 50 days after influenza vaccine administration. Receptors were amplified or captured by RT-PCR. This sample was sequenced with an Illumina HiSeq 2500. Clones were called with MiXCR by TCRdb after fastp trimmed the public reads at Q25, and only in-frame beta chains were retained. Each entry merges the rows of one CDR3 protein and shows their most common DNA and genes. Recorded for this sample are over 400,000 distinct CDR3 sequences; around 13% of them occurred a single time. Approximately 14% of the sample goes to the ten largest clones. CDR1 SGHAT and CDR2 FQNNGV were looked up in the germline V gene. The junction carries 10 bases between V and J, which are trimmed by 5 bases and 0 bases respectively. From its cysteine to its phenylalanine, the CDR3 spans 15 amino acids. Of the read, only the CDR3 DNA is kept; its 45 bases are in frame from base 1.

This receptor was obtained from a man aged 50-60 years who received an inactivated influenza vaccine. Donor details come from another sample of the same person, matched by shared clones. This specimen was PBMCs from blood, taken roughly 6 weeks after vaccination. The rearrangement joined TRBV11-2 to TRBJ1-4; no D gene call is confident. The sequenced DNA: TGTGCCAGCAGCCGTACTACATCAACTAATGAAAAACTGTTTTTT. This codes for CASSRTTSTNEKLFF.